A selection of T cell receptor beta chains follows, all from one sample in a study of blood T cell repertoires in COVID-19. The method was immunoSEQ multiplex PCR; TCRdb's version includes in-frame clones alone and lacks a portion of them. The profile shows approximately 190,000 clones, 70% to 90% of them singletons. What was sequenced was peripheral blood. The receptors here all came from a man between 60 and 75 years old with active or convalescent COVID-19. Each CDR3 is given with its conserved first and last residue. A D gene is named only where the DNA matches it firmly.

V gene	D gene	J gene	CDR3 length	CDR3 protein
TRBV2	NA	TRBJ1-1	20	CASRGNLGQSGGRLNTEAFF
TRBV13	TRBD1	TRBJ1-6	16	CASSLGPGGLNSPLHF
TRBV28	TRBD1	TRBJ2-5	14	CASRLDRAQETQYF
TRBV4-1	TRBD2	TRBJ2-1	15	CASSAGAGGPNEQFF
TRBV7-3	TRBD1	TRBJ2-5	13	CASSVDREETQYF
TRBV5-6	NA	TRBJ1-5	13	CASSLYSNQPQHF
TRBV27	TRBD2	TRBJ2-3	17	CASSLRTSGGSTDTQYF
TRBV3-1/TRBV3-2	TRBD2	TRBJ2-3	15	CASSQGGLAADTQYF
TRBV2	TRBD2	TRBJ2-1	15	CASSVGTSFYNEQFF
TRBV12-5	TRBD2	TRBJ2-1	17	CASGLVLGTSAYNEQFF
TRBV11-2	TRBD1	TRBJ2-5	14	CASSLWGQQETQYF
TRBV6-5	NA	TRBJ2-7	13	CASRDSITYEQYF
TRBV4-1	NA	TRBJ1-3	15	CASSQEIRTGNTIYF
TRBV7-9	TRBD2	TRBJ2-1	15	CASSLTGTSLNEQFF
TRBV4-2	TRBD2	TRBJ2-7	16	CASSQGLMAGGSEQYF
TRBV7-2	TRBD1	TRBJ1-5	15	CASSPGQGGNQPQHF
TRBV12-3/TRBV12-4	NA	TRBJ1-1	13	CASSFEWFNEAFF
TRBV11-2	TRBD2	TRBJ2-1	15	CASSLMRLAGGEQFF
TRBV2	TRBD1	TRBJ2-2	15	CASSVIGQGNGELFF
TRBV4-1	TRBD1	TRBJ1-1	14	CASSQKGANTEAFF
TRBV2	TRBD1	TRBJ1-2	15	CASSIGQGRDYGYTF
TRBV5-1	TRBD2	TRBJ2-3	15	CASSIGTSGTDTQYF
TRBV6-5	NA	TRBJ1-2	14	CASSYGAVNYGYTF
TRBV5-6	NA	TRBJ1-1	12	CASSRGDTEAFF
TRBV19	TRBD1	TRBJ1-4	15	CASSDGTGTNEKLFF
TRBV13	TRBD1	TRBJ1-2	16	CASSSPRRTGDNGYTF
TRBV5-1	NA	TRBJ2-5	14	CASSLVSVQETQYF
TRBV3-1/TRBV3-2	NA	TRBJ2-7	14	CASSQAQTRGEQYF
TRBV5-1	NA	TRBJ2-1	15	CASSLAVGNIREQFF
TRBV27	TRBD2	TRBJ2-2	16	CASSPQRGGHTGELFF
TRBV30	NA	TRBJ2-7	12	CAWRVSSYEQYF
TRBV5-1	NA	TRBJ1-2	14	CASSLESLNYGYTF
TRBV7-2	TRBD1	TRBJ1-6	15	CASSPPGQGPSPLHF
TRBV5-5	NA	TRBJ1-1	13	CASSFSLVTEAFF
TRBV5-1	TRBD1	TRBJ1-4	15	CASSFAGTAAEKLFF
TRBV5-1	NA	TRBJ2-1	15	CASTTGTQSYNEQFF
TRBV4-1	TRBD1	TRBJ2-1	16	CASSHEGQLGSGEQFF
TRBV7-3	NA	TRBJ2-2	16	CASSSHPILNTGELFF
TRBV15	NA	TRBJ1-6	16	CATSRDLARGNSPLHF
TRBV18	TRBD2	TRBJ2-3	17	CASSPNRGVLSTDTQYF
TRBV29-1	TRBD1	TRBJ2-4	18	CSVSLRGTGGVSKNIQYF
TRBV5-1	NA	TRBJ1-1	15	CASSLARLSNTEAFF
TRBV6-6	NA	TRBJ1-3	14	CASRGGGAGNTIYF
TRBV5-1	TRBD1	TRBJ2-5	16	CASSLSGTGRQETQYF
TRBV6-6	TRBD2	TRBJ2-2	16	CASSSLRGANTGELFF
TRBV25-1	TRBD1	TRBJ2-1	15	CASILGQGGYNEQFF
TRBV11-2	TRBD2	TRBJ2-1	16	CASSLIALAGGNEQFF
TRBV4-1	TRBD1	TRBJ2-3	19	CASSQVRVSGQGASDTQYF
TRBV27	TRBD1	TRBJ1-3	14	CASSPQGARNTIYF
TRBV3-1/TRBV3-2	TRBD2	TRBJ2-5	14	CASSPLAGGETQYF
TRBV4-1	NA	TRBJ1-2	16	CASSQAGERRNYGYTF
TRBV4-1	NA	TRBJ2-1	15	CASSQALRDYNEQFF
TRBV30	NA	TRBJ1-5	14	CAWSSSAGGQPQHF
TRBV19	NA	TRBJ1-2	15	CASSIGGRANYGYTF